This T cell receptor (beta chain) was obtained from a study of regulatory T cells in long-lasting Graves disease (TCRdb year 2021). Describing the broader study: Newly diagnosed Graves' disease patients had taken antithyroid drugs for less than 3 months. Patients with persistent Graves' disease were compared with patients with newly diagnosed Graves' disease using TCR sequencing and RNA sequencing of peripheral blood. The study was registered as a clinical trial and conducted in China. A total of about 33 samples underwent TCR sequencing, from around 13 patients with persistent Graves' disease and some 20 patients with newly diagnosed Graves' disease. Broad study findings and their caveats: Persistent patients shared more public clonotypes among themselves (2,741) than newly diagnosed patients did (approximately 970). Preferential use of TRBV28, TRBJ1-2 and TRBJ2-5 was observed in persistent disease, whereas TRBV20-1 and TRBJ2-1 were favored in newly diagnosed disease. Compared with newly diagnosed patients, patients with persistent Graves' disease had lower TCR Shannon entropy and fewer highly expanded clones, which suggests clonal expansion. Only peripheral blood was studied, because thyroid tissue, the primary lesion, was inaccessible. Sequencing and analysis were restricted to the TCR beta chain. The authors acknowledged the small sample size as a limitation that may reduce accuracy.

The table lists this clonotype with many counts. The antigen it binds to is not known. Base-call qualities are not available, and no considerably larger clone is one nucleotide away. Inclusive of the bounding cysteine and phenylalanine, the CDR3 is 12 residues long. CDR3 DNA only is kept here, 36 bases in frame from base 1. The germline V and J ends show losses of 1 base and 15 bases respectively, and no gene match explains 5 bases of the junction. CDR1 and CDR2 are read off the germline V gene as SGHAT and FQNNGV. To prepare the library, multiplex PCR was applied. Sequencing instrument: Illumina HiSeq 4000. iRepertoire HTBI primers and Arm-PCR amplification of CDR3 regions were used to construct TCR beta libraries. Gel purification was performed on PCR products prior to sequencing. As for the original processing: Across samples, about 64 TRBV and 15 or so TRBJ segments were identified and used for gene usage analysis of CDR3 amino acid clonotypes. Filtered high-quality paired reads were merged into contigs using COPE and FqMerger. BLAST was used to align contigs to IMGT TRBV, TRBD and TRBJ reference genes, with CDR3 defined following IMGT. Clonotypes above 0.1% frequency were classified as highly expanded clones. Repertoire diversity was measured by Shannon entropy, and V-J evenness by the Gini coefficient. A clonotype was considered public if more than one individual shared it. In-frame beta chains were kept once TCRdb had trimmed the public reads at Q25 with fastp and called clones with MiXCR. Rows with one shared CDR3 protein collapse into an entry with the most common genes and DNA. The V and J calls follow TCRdb's processing rather than the paper's. This sample comprises roughly 500,000 distinct CDR3 sequences, roughly 13% of them detected only once. In total, the top ten clones hold over 7.5% of the sample.

The time point label of this sample denotes: newly diagnosed GD, antithyroid drugs for less than 3 months. For both TCR sequencing and RNA sequencing, RNA was extracted from PBMCs in TRIzol. The diagnosis of Graves' disease followed American Thyroid Association guidelines. Recruitment of patients was carried out at an endocrinology department in Xi'an, China. Each patient gave approximately 9 milliliters of peripheral blood, collected in an EDTA anticoagulant tube. Ficoll Paque Plus density gradient separation was used to isolate PBMCs, and no additional T cell sorting was done. RNA quality was checked with an Agilent 2100 Bioanalyzer and agarose gel, and concentration with a NanoDrop 2000. The sample also formed part of further work on T cells in Graves' hyperthyroidism and ophthalmopathy. As described in the second report: Graves' hyperthyroidism was defined as stable when no progression to ophthalmopathy occurred over 18 months of follow-up. Hyperthyroidism patients were newly diagnosed, with disease duration under 2 months, and aged 18 to 65 years. The study excluded patients with uncontrolled infections, other autoimmune diseases, pregnancy or lactation. Diagnoses were based on clinical symptoms, serum thyroxine and TRAb, thyroid ultrasound and orbital computed tomography. A first-round RT-PCR of the TCR CDR3 used the HTBI primer set with the Qiagen OneStep RT-PCR kit. Blood samples also contained most of the expanded thyroid clonotypes (frequency above 0.001), which suggests that blood repertoires may reflect thyroid immune responses. A model built on a 13 V-J signature distinguished ophthalmopathy from stable hyperthyroidism, reaching roughly 88% sensitivity and 81.08% specificity in cross-validation and 80%/75% in testing. In validation, the model predicted progression to ophthalmopathy a median of approximately 6.6 months before onset, with roughly 70% sensitivity and more than 72% specificity. A discovery cohort of about 96 patients, 43 with Graves' ophthalmopathy and 55 to 65 with stable Graves' hyperthyroidism, was used to find distinguishing TCR V-J signatures. Whether ophthalmopathy could be predicted prospectively was tested in an independent validation cohort made up of about 20 hyperthyroidism patients plus 17 patients who later progressed to ophthalmopathy. The 100 or so discovery patients were randomly split 7:3 into training and test sets. Thyroid tissue and blood T-cell repertoires from six or seven Graves' hyperthyroidism patients were also compared in the study. Following sampling, methimazole starting at 30 mg daily was given to hyperthyroidism patients, and high-dose intravenous methylprednisolone was given to ophthalmopathy patients. The libraries were constructed in a second round of multiplex PCR and then size-selected and purified. Libraries were sequenced paired-end with 100 bp reads on an Illumina HiSeq2000. Raw data were processed with SOAPnuke, discarding reads with adapters, uncalled bases, mean Phred below 15, or no exact constant-primer or identifier match. COPE v1.2.5 was used to merge the high-quality paired reads, and each unique nucleotide sequence was defined as a clonotype. MiTCR v1.1 was used to align the clonotypes against IMGT TRBV, TRBD and TRBJ reference segments. Only V-J combinations with frequency above 0.0001, covering roughly 99% of repertoires, were analysed. A TCS score was defined as the ratio between F50 (clonal expansion) and ExV (chaos), using BLOSUM62-based TCRdist between CDR3 peptides within each V-J. Welch's t-statistics and random forest reduced 500 to 550 V-J features to 13, which were used in a naive Bayes classifier (R e1071). Sample size was not statistically predetermined, and blinding of investigators to group allocation was not performed. The paper describes TCR Vbeta CDR3 sequencing of fewer than 150 peripheral blood samples, made up of roughly 40 ophthalmopathy patients, around 78 hyperthyroidism patients and 17 progressor patients.

In this chain, TRBV11-2 is recombined with TRBJ2-1, and TRBD2 aligns with 8 junction nucleotides. The sequenced sample was peripheral blood mononuclear cells (PBMCs), obtained at new diagnosis, from a patient treated with antithyroid drugs. This clonotype originated in a man aged 25-40 years with Graves disease. Donor details come from another sample of the same person, matched by shared clones. In nucleotide form, the sequence is TGTGCCAGCAGCTTAGTAGCGGGATTGCGGTTCTTC. Its protein product is CASSLVAGLRFF.